This TCR beta chain was sequenced for a study of blood T cell repertoires in COVID-19. Study-level background: Sources were T cells, B-cell-depleted T cells, or PBMCs; the material itself was cDNA or gDNA.

Some clones are missing from TCRdb's copy, which holds only in-frame ones; the method was immunoSEQ multiplex PCR. The sample holds around 150,000 clones, roughly 80% seen once. This clone has only a few counts. Germline loops: CDR1 SGHAT, CDR2 FQNNGV. Trimming removed 5 bases from V and 7 bases from J, with 12 bases in between. The CDR3 is made up of 12 amino acids. Participants, about 18 to 100 years old, spanned around 25 US areas. The chain couples TRBV11-2 to TRBJ2-7; possibly TRBD1 for D (5 bases). This sequence originates from a woman aged 55-69 years who had recovered from COVID-19. Specimen: PBMCs or T cells enriched from blood (not recorded which). This CDR3 reads CASSLRAREQYF. The CDR3 DNA reads TGTGCCAGCAGCCTCAGGGCTAGGGAGCAGTACTTC.